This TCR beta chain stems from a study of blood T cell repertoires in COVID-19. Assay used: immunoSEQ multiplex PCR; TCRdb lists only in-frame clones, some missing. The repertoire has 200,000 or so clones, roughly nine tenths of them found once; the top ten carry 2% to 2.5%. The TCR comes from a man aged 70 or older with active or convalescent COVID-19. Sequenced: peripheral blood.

CDR3 in amino acids: CASSLLGVTEQFF. In nucleotides, the CDR3 is TGTGCCAGCAGCTTGTTGGGAGTAACTGAGCAGTTCTTC. The V gene is TRBV13, the J gene TRBJ2-1; tentative D call: TRBD2 (5 bases). V was clipped by 3 bases and J by 9 bases, with 12 bases between them. Germline CDR1 is PRHDT and CDR2 is FYEKMQ (reference sequence). The CDR3 runs to 13 residues. Looking up the rest from reference TRBV13 and TRBJ2-1 gives the full variable domain: AAGVIQSPRHLIKEKRETATLKCYPIPRHDTVYWYQQGPGQDPQFLISFYEKMQSDKGSIPDRFSAQQFSDYHSELNMSSLELGDSALYFCASSLLGVTEQFFGPGTRLTVL.